This passage covers 22 T cell receptor beta chains from one sample sequenced in a study of T-cell memory formation after mild COVID-19. TCRdb redid the calling of the 5' RACE reads with MiXCR, one entry per CDR3 protein. The sample consists of about 360,000 distinct CDR3 sequences, approximately 15% of them appearing once. The sequenced material came from PBMCs or a T cell subset sorted from them (not recorded which). These receptors were taken from a man in his late teens or twenties who had mild COVID-19 (a few samples of this study predate the infection). Cell type and time point are not known.

J is TRBJ2-3 and V is TRBV29-1, with D possibly being TRBD2 (5 bases). The CDR3 loop spans 15 amino acids. CDR1 and CDR2 from the germline V gene are SQVTM and ANQGSEA. V was clipped by 4 bases and J by 0 bases, with 14 bases between them. In DNA form, the CDR3 reads TGCAGCGTTGTTTATACGGGATTTAGCACAGATACGCAGTATTTT. As protein: CSVVYTGFSTDTQYF.

The chain couples TRBV18 to TRBJ2-2; D is uncertain. The CDR3 totals 16 residues. The germline V and J ends were trimmed by 2 bases and 0 bases, with 10 bases remaining between them. Germline V gives CDR1 KGHSH, CDR2 LQKENI. The CDR3 region is CASSPIMSANTGELFF. CDR3 coding DNA: TGTGCCAGCTCACCAATTATGAGTGCGAACACCGGGGAGCTGTTTTTT.

A few counts support this clonotype. J is TRBJ2-6 and V is TRBV5-1; D ambiguous. The CDR3 spans 16 residues. Germline lookup yields CDR1 SGHRS and CDR2 YFSETQ. V lost 3 bases to trimming and J lost 0 bases, with 10 bases between them. Here the CDR3 reads CASSSRFGSGANVLTF. The CDR3 coding sequence is TGCGCCAGCAGCTCAAGGTTCGGCTCTGGGGCCAACGTCCTGACTTTC.

This chain joins TRBV9 and TRBJ2-7; D tentatively reads TRBD1 or TRBD2 (5 bases each). Germline-derived CDR1 and CDR2 are SGDLS and YYNGEE. CDR3 length: 14 residues. V was pared by 3 bases and J by 4 bases, with 14 bases between. The CDR3 DNA sequence: TGTGCCAGCAGCGCGGCCGGGGCCGGTTACGAGCAGTACTTC. It codes for CASSAAGAGYEQYF.

The chain carries TRBV6-2 or TRBV6-3 and TRBJ1-6, with 12 bases matching TRBD1. The CDR3 loop spans 16 amino acids. V was pared by 5 bases and J by 9 bases, with 8 bases of the junction left unmatched. From germline, CDR1 is MNHEY and CDR2 SVGEGT. The CDR3 bases are TGTGCCAGCAGTCCTTGGGGACAGGGGGCGAGTTCACCCCTCCACTTT. Encoded protein: CASSPWGQGASSPLHF.

This clonotype has ten or more counts. This chain links TRBV7-2 with TRBJ1-2; D is possibly TRBD1 (6 bases). V shed 5 bases and J shed 5 bases, with 21 bases lying between them. The CDR3 spans 16 residues. CDR1 SGHTA and CDR2 FQGNSA come from the germline V gene. CDR3 coding DNA: TGTGCCAGCAGCCCCTTGACGGGGAAGAGGGGGTATGGCTACACCTTC. This translates into CASSPLTGKRGYGYTF.

The chain links TRBV4-3 to TRBJ2-5; 8 nucleotides align to TRBD1. The V gene end was trimmed by 2 bases and the J gene end by 2 bases; junction bases not matched to a gene: 4. This CDR3 region has 15 residues. Germline-derived CDR1 and CDR2 are LGHNA and YSLEER. CDR3 sequence: CASSQRDRPQETQYF. The CDR3 nucleotides are TGCGCCAGCAGCCAAAGGGACAGGCCGCAAGAGACCCAGTACTTC.

The chain is built from TRBV5-1 and TRBJ1-2; D call uncertain. Looked up from germline, CDR1 is SGHRS and CDR2 is YFSETQ. Deletions cut 4 bases from V and 2 bases from J, with 15 bases between. This CDR3 spans 15 amino acids. In DNA, the CDR3 is TGCGCCAGCAGCCTCGGTTCGAGCCGGAACTATGGCTACACCTTC. Translation: CASSLGSSRNYGYTF.

This clonotype showed up just a few times. This chain links TRBV6-5 with TRBJ2-7; 9 nucleotides align to TRBD1. Germline CDR1 MNHEY, CDR2 SVGAGI. CDR3 length: 15 residues. V shed 2 bases, J shed 3 bases, and the junction held 5 bases outside the gene matches. CDR3 sequence reads: CASSYLRDRDYEQYF. In nucleotides, the CDR3 is TGTGCCAGCAGTTACCTTCGGGACAGGGACTACGAGCAGTACTTC.

This clonotype occurred many times. The chain couples TRBV7-2 to TRBJ1-5; 8 nucleotides agree with TRBD1. CDR1 and CDR2 from the germline V gene are SGHTA and FQGNSA. There are 15 residues in the CDR3. The V and J ends lost 4 bases and 6 bases, in that order; junction bases with no gene match: 8. The CDR3 sequence: CASSSGTGMRQPQHF. The CDR3 nucleotides are TGTGCCAGCAGCTCCGGGACAGGAATGCGTCAGCCCCAGCATTTT.

The chain's CDR3 is CASSLAPSGGNNEQFF. The CDR3 region has the DNA TGTGCCAGCAGCTTAGCGCCCAGCGGGGGGAACAATGAGCAGTTCTTC. V usage is TRBV7-9 and J usage is TRBJ2-1; 9 bases match TRBD2. Trimming removed 0 bases from V and 5 bases from J; junction bases left unmatched: 5. This CDR3 spans 16 amino acids. Germline CDR1 is SEHNR and CDR2 is FQNEAQ (reference sequence).

V gene TRBV9 combines with J gene TRBJ2-1, with D maybe TRBD1 (6 bases). Trimming pared 0 bases from V and 4 bases from J, leaving 8 bases between. The CDR3 has 14 amino acids. Per germline, CDR1 SGDLS and CDR2 YYNGEE. Here the CDR3 DNA reads TGTGCCAGCAGCGTAGCCGGGACATACAATGAGCAGTTCTTC. It translates to CASSVAGTYNEQFF.

This clonotype was counted a few times. The chain employs TRBV5-4 and TRBJ2-5; 8 nucleotides agree with TRBD2. The CDR3 runs 14 residues. V trimming: 5 bases; J trimming: 2 bases; junction bases outside the gene matches: 5. The germline CDR1 and CDR2 sequences are SGHNT and YYREEE (reference sequence). The CDR3 DNA follows: TGTGCCAGCAGGAGATCGGGGGGGCAAGAGACCCAGTACTTC. Translation: CASRRSGGQETQYF.

Ten or more counts support this clonotype. This rearrangement joins TRBV12-3 or TRBV12-4 to TRBJ2-3, with D tentatively TRBD2 (5 bases). The length of the CDR3 is 13 residues. The germline V and J ends were trimmed by 8 bases and 4 bases, with 13 bases remaining between them. As DNA, the CDR3 is TGTGCCAGCGCCAAGGGAGCTGCAGATACGCAGTATTTT. This sequence encodes CASAKGAADTQYF.

Here the CDR3 reads CASSIERTGIDTGELFF. DNA of the CDR3: TGTGCCAGCAGTATAGAGAGGACAGGGATCGACACCGGGGAGCTGTTTTTT. The genes are TRBV2 and TRBJ2-2; TRBD1 aligns across 8 bases. The junction had 11 bases not matched to a gene; V was cut back by 5 bases and J by 3 bases. The germline CDR1 and CDR2 sequences are SNHLY and FYNNEI. The CDR3 length is 17 residues.

Concerning this clonotype itself: Germline and junction disagree at one end, which may indicate a read error. The CDR3 reads CASSLNGYSEQFF. Here the CDR3 DNA reads TGTGCCAGCAGCTTGAACGGATACAGTGAGCAGTTCTTC. This chain connects TRBV5-4 to TRBJ2-1; D is ambiguous. This CDR3 has 13 amino acids. Germline CDR1 is SGHNT and CDR2 is YYREEE (reference sequence).

The CDR3 is CASRPGRGADTQYF. CDR3 DNA: TGTGCCAGCAGGCCCGGACGGGGGGCAGATACGCAGTATTTT. The gene calls are TRBV7-2 and TRBJ2-3; 7 bases are shared with TRBD2. With V trimmed by 6 bases and J by 4 bases, 7 bases remained unmatched. This CDR3 region has 14 residues. Germline CDR1 is SGHTA and CDR2 is FQGNSA.

This clonotype appeared once. The V gene is TRBV6-4, the J gene TRBJ2-5, with D possibly being TRBD1 or TRBD2 (5 bases each). There are 18 residues in the CDR3. With 0 bases removed from V and 0 bases from J, the gap between germline ends came to 17 bases. CDR1 MRHNA and CDR2 SNTAGT come from the germline V gene. CDR3 in amino acids: CASSDSPPRGPNQETQYF. The CDR3 region has the DNA TGTGCCAGCAGTGACTCGCCGCCGAGGGGACCTAACCAAGAGACCCAGTACTTC.

This clonotype was recorded a few times. The chain is built from TRBV29-1 and TRBJ2-2, with 8 positions matching TRBD1. The CDR3 has 14 amino acids. Germline values: CDR1 SQVTM, CDR2 ANQGSEA. V lost 6 bases and J lost 5; bases outside the gene matches: 8. CDR3 DNA: TGCAGCGTCGAGACAGGGGCGAGGACCGGGGAGCTGTTTTTT. It yields the protein CSVETGARTGELFF.

This chain uses TRBV12-3 or TRBV12-4 with TRBJ1-5; no clear D gene. This CDR3 spans 15 amino acids. V lost 10 bases and J 0 bases, leaving 16 bases between the germline ends. CDR3 DNA sequence: TGTGCCACCCAACGAGGACGGTATAGCAATCAGCCCCAGCATTTT. Translating gives CATQRGRYSNQPQHF.

This clonotype was seen a few times. In nucleotides, the CDR3 is TGTGCCAGCAGTTTTCAGGGACAAGTACTAGATACGCAGTATTTT. Translated: CASSFQGQVLDTQYF. This chain uses TRBV12-3 or TRBV12-4 with TRBJ2-3, with D possibly TRBD1 on 6 matching bases. This CDR3 is built from 15 residues. Trimming shortened V by 3 bases and J by 5 bases, and 15 bases separated the two germline ends.

This clonotype came up a few times. The CDR3 sequence is CASTYGVGNSPLHF. In nucleotides, the CDR3 is TGTGCCAGCACCTACGGGGTTGGGAATTCACCCCTCCACTTT. V usage is TRBV12-3 or TRBV12-4 and J usage is TRBJ1-6, with D unresolved. CDR3 length: 14 amino acids. Trimming took off 7 bases at V and 7 bases at J, with 14 bases between the two ends.